Each of the 26 T cell receptor beta chains below was sequenced from the same sample in a study of identifying expanded T cells in peripheral blood. Assay used: immunoSEQ multiplex PCR; TCRdb lists only in-frame clones, some missing. Of approximately 79,000 clones in the sample, 85% to 90% are singletons; the top ten hold more than 2.5%. The sequencing input was blood. Source of these receptors: a person between 18 and 69 years old in good health.

This chain uses TRBV28 with TRBJ1-5, with a tentative D call TRBD1 (5 bases). Deletions cut 6 bases from V and 5 bases from J, with 14 bases between. Germline CDR1 and CDR2: MDHEN and SYDVKM. The CDR3 is 14 amino acids. In DNA form, the CDR3 reads TGTGCCAGCAGACTCGACAGTAAATATCAGCCCCAGCATTTT. It translates to CASRLDSKYQPQHF.

This clone was detected once. The chain has TRBV5-4 and TRBJ2-7; perhaps TRBD1 as D (6 bases). V lost 3 bases and J 3 bases, leaving 16 bases between the germline ends. CDR3 length equals 15 residues. Germline V lookup: CDR1 SGHNT, CDR2 YYREEE (reference sequence). CDR3 amino acids: CASSSLKTGLYEQYF. CDR3 nucleotides: TGTGCCAGCAGCTCCCTAAAGACAGGACTCTACGAGCAGTACTTC.

The V and J genes are TRBV4-3 and TRBJ2-4; 7 positions match TRBD2. The V gene's germline CDR1 is LGHNA and CDR2 YSLEER. J lost 8 bases, V lost 0 bases, and 4 bases had no gene match. The CDR3 runs 14 residues. In DNA, the CDR3 is TGCGCCAGCAGCCAAGATACCGCGGGGGACATTCAGTACTTC. This gives the protein CASSQDTAGDIQYF.

The chain is built from TRBV10-3 and TRBJ2-5; a possible D gene is TRBD1 (6 bases). V lost 10 bases and J lost 5, with 14 bases in between. The CDR3 covers 12 residues. Germline CDR1 reads ENHRY; CDR2 reads SYGVKD. The chain's CDR3 is CASRGAGETQYF. CDR3 sequence (DNA): TGTGCCAGCAGGGGTGCCGGGGAGACCCAGTACTTC.

V usage is TRBV6-5 and J usage is TRBJ2-7; the D gene is possibly TRBD2 (6 bases). V was clipped by 4 bases and J by 3 bases, with 10 bases between them. The CDR3 sequence is 13 residues long. CDR1 MNHEY and CDR2 SVGAGI come from the germline V gene. Written as DNA, the CDR3 is TGTGCCAGCAGTTTGGCGGGGAGCTACGAGCAGTACTTC. This codes for CASSLAGSYEQYF.

The chain couples TRBV6-6 to TRBJ1-6, with no clear D. The V gene lost 7 bases and the J gene lost 5 bases, with 9 bases spanning the gap. The CDR3 runs 13 residues. The germline V gene encodes CDR1 MNHNY and CDR2 SVGAGI (reference sequence). The CDR3 region has the DNA TGTGCCAGCACCCGACAAAATAATTCACCCCTCCACTTT. Protein product: CASTRQNNSPLHF.

V and J are TRBV21-1 and TRBJ1-3. TRBV21-1 is listed as a pseudogene. CDR3 length equals 15 residues. The CDR3 here is CASPARTRSGNTIYF. The CDR3 bases are TGTGCCAGCCCTGCGAGAACTCGCTCTGGAAACACCATATATTTT.

The gene calls are TRBV7-9 and TRBJ2-7; D call uncertain. CDR3 length: 14 amino acids. Germline V gene sequence: CDR1 SEHNR, CDR2 FQNEAQ (reference sequence). Deletions cut 4 bases from V and 3 bases from J, with 13 bases between. The CDR3 sequence is CASSSSWADYEQYF. CDR3 nucleotides: TGTGCCAGCAGCTCGTCTTGGGCGGACTACGAGCAGTACTTC.

V usage is TRBV7-8 and J usage is TRBJ2-3; 8 nucleotides align to TRBD1. The V gene's germline CDR1 is SGHVS and CDR2 FQNEAQ. V was clipped by 1 base and J by 3 bases; unmatched bases: 0. This CDR3 has 14 residues. The CDR3 bases are TGTGCCAGCAGCTTAGGGACAGGGACAGATACGCAGTATTTT. Translated: CASSLGTGTDTQYF. The whole variable domain, remainder taken from reference TRBV7-8 and TRBJ2-3, is GAGVSQSPRYKVAKRGQDVALRCDPISGHVSLFWYQQALGQGPEFLTYFQNEAQLDKSGLPSDRFFAERPEGSVSTLKIQRTQQEDSAVYLCASSLGTGTDTQYFGPGTRLTVL.

DNA for the CDR3: TGCAACAAGGACGGAACTGAAGCTTTCTTT. This translates into CNKDGTEAFF. The chain recombines TRBV29-1 with TRBJ1-1; D call uncertain. CDR3 length equals 10 residues. Per germline, CDR1 SQVTM and CDR2 ANQGSEA.

Only one count was recorded for this clone. This chain uses TRBV9 with TRBJ2-1; 7 nucleotides line up with TRBD2. V lost 7 bases and J lost 0; bases outside the gene matches: 4. Germline CDR1 is SGDLS and CDR2 is YYNGEE. The CDR3 sequence is 14 residues long. Here the CDR3 reads CASGRGVSYNEQFF. In DNA form, the CDR3 reads TGTGCCAGCGGGAGGGGAGTCTCCTACAATGAGCAGTTCTTC.

The rearrangement joins TRBV25-1 to TRBJ1-1; perhaps TRBD1 as D (6 bases). This CDR3 has 13 residues. Trimming cost V 7 bases and J 3 bases, with 12 bases left between them. Germline CDR1 is MGHDK and CDR2 is SYGVNS. For the CDR3, the DNA is TGTGCCAGCACGGGACACTGGGACACTGAAGCTTTCTTT. This translates into CASTGHWDTEAFF.

The chain has TRBV2 and TRBJ1-5, with D uncertain. The V end lost 5 bases, the J end lost 2 bases, and 7 bases lay between the germline ends. This CDR3 has 13 residues. Germline loops: CDR1 SNHLY, CDR2 FYNNEI. CDR3 DNA sequence: TGTGCCAGCAGTACCCAGGGCAATCAGCCCCAGCATTTT. The encoded protein is CASSTQGNQPQHF. Full variable domain (remainder filled in from reference TRBV2 and TRBJ1-5): EPEVTQTPSHQVTQMGQEVILRCVPISNHLYFYWYRQILGQKVEFLVSFYNNEISEKSEIFDDQFSVERPDGSNFTLKIRSTKLEDSAMYFCASSTQGNQPQHFGDGTRLSIL.

This chain uses TRBV19 with TRBJ2-1; 9 positions agree with TRBD1. CDR1 and CDR2 (germline): LNHDA, SQIVND (reference sequence). The CDR3 has 14 amino acids. The ends lost 5 bases at V and 7 bases at J; junction bases unmatched: 6. The CDR3 loop reads CASSFRDRVNEQFF. CDR3 coding DNA: TGTGCCAGTAGTTTCCGGGACAGGGTTAATGAGCAGTTCTTC.

This chain joins TRBV14 and TRBJ2-2, with D unclear. The CDR3 length is 17 residues. CDR1 and CDR2 (germline): SGHDN, FVKESK. Trimming pared 1 base from V and 4 bases from J, leaving 16 bases between. The CDR3 reads CASSQVGSEWFTGELFF. The CDR3 nucleotides are TGTGCCAGCAGCCAAGTTGGTTCAGAGTGGTTCACCGGGGAGCTGTTTTTT.

The V gene is TRBV12-1, the J gene TRBJ2-5; the table gives TRBD1 as D, unverified against the DNA. TRBV12-1 is labeled a pseudogene. The CDR3 has 17 residues. The CDR3 is CASSFRRDREYQETQYF. The DNA of the CDR3 is TGTGCCAGCAGCTTCCGCCGAGACAGGGAATACCAAGAGACCCAGTACTTC.

The chain has TRBV6-4 and TRBJ2-7; the D is unclear. Looked up from germline, CDR1 is MRHNA and CDR2 is SNTAGT. V was trimmed by 9 bases and J by 6 bases, leaving 9 bases between them. The CDR3 loop spans 10 amino acids. CDR3 bases: TGTGCCAGGGATCGTAGCGAGCAGTACTTC. It is translated as CARDRSEQYF.

Written as DNA, the CDR3 is TGTGCCAGCAGATATCTAGCGGGGAGCACAGATACGCAGTATTTT. Its translation is CASRYLAGSTDTQYF. The chain recombines TRBV5-8 with TRBJ2-3, with 9 positions matching TRBD2. The CDR3 contains 15 residues. Germline CDR1 is SGHTS and CDR2 is YDEGEE. V dropped 5 bases and J dropped 0; count of bases not matched to a gene: 4.

CDR3 bases: TGTGCCAGCAGTTACCTGCCGGATGGGGGCTACACCTTC. It is translated as CASSYLPDGGYTF. The chain combines TRBV6-6 with TRBJ1-2; D is unclear. CDR1 MNHNY and CDR2 SVGAGI come from the germline V gene (reference sequence). The CDR3 contains 13 residues. Between the trimmed V and J ends, which lost 2 bases and 8 bases, there was a span of 12 bases.

The chain uses TRBV5-1 and TRBJ2-2; D not resolved. CDR1 is SGHRS, CDR2 YFSETQ, per germline. V was clipped by 4 bases and J by 5 bases, with 9 bases between them. CDR3 length equals 13 residues. CDR3 amino acids: CASSPRATGELFF. The CDR3 DNA reads as TGCGCCAGCAGCCCCAGAGCTACCGGGGAGCTGTTTTTT.

The V and J genes are TRBV4-3 and TRBJ2-4, with no clear D. The CDR3 totals 13 residues. Germline loops: CDR1 LGHNA, CDR2 YSLEER. V lost 0 bases, J lost 3 bases, and 3 bases lay in between. The CDR3: CASSQDGKNIQYF. CDR3 DNA: TGCGCCAGCAGCCAAGACGGCAAAAACATTCAGTACTTC.

This chain joins TRBV7-3 and TRBJ2-1; possibly TRBD2 for D (6 bases). The CDR3 is 16 residues long. Trimming took 2 bases from V and 1 from J, leaving 12 bases between them. Germline CDR1 SGHTA, CDR2 FQGTGA. The CDR3 sequence: CASSLGGGMSYNEQFF. The CDR3, as DNA: TGTGCCAGCAGCTTAGGTGGGGGGATGTCCTACAATGAGCAGTTCTTC.

The CDR3 sequence: CASSPVAGLAKNIQYF. In DNA, the CDR3 is TGTGCCAGCAGCCCGGTAGCGGGATTAGCCAAAAACATTCAGTACTTC. The chain recombines TRBV7-2 with TRBJ2-4; TRBD2 agrees at 8 bases. CDR1 is SGHTA, CDR2 FQGNSA, per germline. The V and J ends lost 5 bases and 0 bases, in that order; junction bases with no gene match: 6. The CDR3 sequence is 16 residues long.

V and J are TRBV5-8 and TRBJ2-3, with 10 bases lining up with TRBD1. Trimming removed 4 bases from V and 5 bases from J; junction bases left unmatched: 4. Per germline, CDR1 SGHTS and CDR2 YDEGEE. The CDR3 runs 14 residues. The CDR3 region has the DNA TGTGCCAGCAGCCCAGGACAGGGGGGAGATACGCAGTATTTT. Protein product: CASSPGQGGDTQYF.

This chain joins TRBV7-2 and TRBJ1-2; D gene ambiguous. Germline-derived CDR1 and CDR2 are SGHTA and FQGNSA. This CDR3 region has 14 residues. Trimming pared 0 bases from V and 4 bases from J, leaving 9 bases between. CDR3 amino acids: CASSLATRVYGYTF. In nucleotides, the CDR3 is TGTGCCAGCAGCTTAGCGACAAGAGTCTATGGCTACACCTTC.

The gene calls are TRBV5-6 and TRBJ2-4, with D possibly being TRBD1 or TRBD2 (5 bases each). V was cut by 0 bases and J by 8 bases, with 12 bases left in between. Germline V gene sequence: CDR1 SGHDT, CDR2 YYEEEE. The CDR3 extends over 14 amino acids. CDR3 amino acids: CASSLDGRDDIQYF. The CDR3 DNA follows: TGTGCCAGCAGCTTGGATGGTCGGGACGACATTCAGTACTTC.